This T cell receptor beta chain was captured in a study of OX40 agonist ivuxolimab in advanced cancers. Notes on the study in general: More expanded clones were seen, on average, in CD8+ T cells than in CD4+.

CDR1 and CDR2 from the germline V gene are SGHTA and FQGNSA. The CDR3 sequence is 11 residues long. The V end was cut by 5 bases, the J end by 5 bases, with 6 bases between. With respect to this clone: Antigen specificity is unknown. Other DNA sequences within the sample encode an identical CDR3.

TCRdb's copy holds only in-frame clones and misses some; the assay was immunoSEQ multiplex PCR. The table has some 60,000 clones, around nine tenths seen once. This chain joins TRBV7-2 and TRBJ2-5; D gene unclear. This clonotype was sampled from an adult with an advanced solid tumor such as melanoma, head and neck, liver or kidney cancer. The sequences come from CD4+ or CD8+ T cells sorted from blood, collected in a trial of the OX40 agonist ivuxolimab. CDR3 residues: CASSVQETQYF. CDR3 nucleotides: TGTGCCAGCAGCGTCCAGGAGACCCAGTACTTC.